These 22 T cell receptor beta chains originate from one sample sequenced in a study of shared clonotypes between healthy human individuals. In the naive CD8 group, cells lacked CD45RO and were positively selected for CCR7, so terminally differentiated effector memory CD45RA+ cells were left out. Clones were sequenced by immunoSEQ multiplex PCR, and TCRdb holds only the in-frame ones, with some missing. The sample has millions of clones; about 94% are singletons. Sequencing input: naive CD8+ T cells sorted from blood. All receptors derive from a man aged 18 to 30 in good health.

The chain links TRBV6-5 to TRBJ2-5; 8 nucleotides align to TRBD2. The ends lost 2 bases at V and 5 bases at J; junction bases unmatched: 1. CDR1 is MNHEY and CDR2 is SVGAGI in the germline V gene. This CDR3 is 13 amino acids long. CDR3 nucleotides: TGTGCCAGCAGTTACCGGGAGGGGGAGACCCAGTACTTC. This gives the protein CASSYREGETQYF.

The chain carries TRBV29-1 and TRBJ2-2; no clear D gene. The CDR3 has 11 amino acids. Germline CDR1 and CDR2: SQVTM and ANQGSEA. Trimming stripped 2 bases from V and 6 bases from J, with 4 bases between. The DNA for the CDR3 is TGCAGCGTTGAAAGATCCGGGGAGCTGTTTTTT. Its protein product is CSVERSGELFF.

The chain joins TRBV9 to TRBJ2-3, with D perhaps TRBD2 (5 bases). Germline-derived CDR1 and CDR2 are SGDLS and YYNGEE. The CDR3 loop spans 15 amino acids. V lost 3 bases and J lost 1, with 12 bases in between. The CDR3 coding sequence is TGTGCCAGCAGCGGCGGCGGGCGCGGCACAGATACGCAGTATTTT. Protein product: CASSGGGRGTDTQYF.

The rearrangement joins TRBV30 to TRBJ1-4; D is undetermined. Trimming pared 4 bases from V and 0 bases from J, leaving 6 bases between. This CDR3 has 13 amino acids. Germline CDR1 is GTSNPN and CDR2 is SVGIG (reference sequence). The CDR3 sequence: CAWTSSTNEKLFF. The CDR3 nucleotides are TGTGCCTGGACCAGTTCAACTAATGAAAAACTGTTTTTT.

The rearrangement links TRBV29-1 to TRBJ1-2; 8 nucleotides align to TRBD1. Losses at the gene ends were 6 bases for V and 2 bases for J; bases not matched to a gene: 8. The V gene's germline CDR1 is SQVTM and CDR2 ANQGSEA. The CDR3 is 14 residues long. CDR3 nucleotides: TGCAGCGTCCTACCGACAGGGGCCAACTATGGCTACACCTTC. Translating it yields CSVLPTGANYGYTF.

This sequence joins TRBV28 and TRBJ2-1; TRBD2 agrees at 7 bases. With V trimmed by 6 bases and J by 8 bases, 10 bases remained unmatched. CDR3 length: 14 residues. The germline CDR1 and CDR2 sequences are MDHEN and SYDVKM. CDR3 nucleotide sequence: TGTGCCAGCAGCCCCCTAGCGGCCATATATGAGCAGTTCTTC. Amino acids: CASSPLAAIYEQFF.

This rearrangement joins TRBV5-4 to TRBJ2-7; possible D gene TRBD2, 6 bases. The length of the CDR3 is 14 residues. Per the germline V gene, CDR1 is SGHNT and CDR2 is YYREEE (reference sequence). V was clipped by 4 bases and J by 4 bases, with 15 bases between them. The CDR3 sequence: CASSPTGVVYEQYF. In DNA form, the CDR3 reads TGTGCCAGCAGCCCTACGGGGGTAGTATACGAGCAGTACTTC.

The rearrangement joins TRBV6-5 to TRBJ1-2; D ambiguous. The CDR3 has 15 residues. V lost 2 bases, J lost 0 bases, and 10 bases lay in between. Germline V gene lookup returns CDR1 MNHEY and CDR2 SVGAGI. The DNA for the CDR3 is TGTGCCAGCAGTTACCTCGACGGAGCTAACTATGGCTACACCTTC. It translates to CASSYLDGANYGYTF.

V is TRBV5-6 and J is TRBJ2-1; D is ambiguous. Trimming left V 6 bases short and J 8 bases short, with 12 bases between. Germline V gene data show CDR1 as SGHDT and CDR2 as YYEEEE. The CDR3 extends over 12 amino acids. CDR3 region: CASTSSIHEQFF. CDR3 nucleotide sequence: TGTGCCAGCACCTCAAGTATCCATGAGCAGTTCTTC.

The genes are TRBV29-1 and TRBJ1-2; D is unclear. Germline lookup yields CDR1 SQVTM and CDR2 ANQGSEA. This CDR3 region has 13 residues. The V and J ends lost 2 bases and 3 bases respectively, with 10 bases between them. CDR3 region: CSVERPDDYGYTF. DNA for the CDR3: TGCAGCGTTGAACGTCCGGACGACTATGGCTACACCTTC.

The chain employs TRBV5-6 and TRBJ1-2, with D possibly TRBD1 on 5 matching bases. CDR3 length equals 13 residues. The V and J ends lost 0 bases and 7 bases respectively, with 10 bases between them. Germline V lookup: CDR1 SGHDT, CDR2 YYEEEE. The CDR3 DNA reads TGTGCCAGCAGCTTGGGGCAGGGAAGTGGCTACACCTTC. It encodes CASSLGQGSGYTF.

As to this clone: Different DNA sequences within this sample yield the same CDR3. This chain's CDR3 is CATSRDGYEQYF. For the CDR3, the DNA is TGTGCCACCAGCAGAGACGGCTACGAGCAGTACTTC. The chain combines TRBV15 with TRBJ2-7; no definite D call. V lost 0 bases to trimming and J lost 3 bases, with 3 bases between them. There are 12 residues in the CDR3. CDR1 is LNHNV and CDR2 is YYDKDF in the germline V gene (reference sequence).

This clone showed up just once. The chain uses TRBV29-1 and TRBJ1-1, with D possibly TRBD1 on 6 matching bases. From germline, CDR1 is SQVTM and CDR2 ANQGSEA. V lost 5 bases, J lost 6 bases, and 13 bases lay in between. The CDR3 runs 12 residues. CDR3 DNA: TGCAGCGTTACAGGGCAGCGGCCTGAAGCTTTCTTT. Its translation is CSVTGQRPEAFF. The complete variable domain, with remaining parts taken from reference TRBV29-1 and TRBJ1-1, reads SAVISQKPSRDICQRGTSLTIQCQVDSQVTMMFWYRQQPGQSLTLIATANQGSEATYESGFVIDKFPISRPNLTFSTLTVSNMSPEDSSIYLCSVTGQRPEAFFGQGTRLTVV.

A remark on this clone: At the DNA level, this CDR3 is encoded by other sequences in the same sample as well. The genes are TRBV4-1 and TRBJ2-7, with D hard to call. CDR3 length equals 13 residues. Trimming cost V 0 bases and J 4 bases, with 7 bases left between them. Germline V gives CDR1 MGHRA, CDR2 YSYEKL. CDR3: CASSQDLTYEQYF. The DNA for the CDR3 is TGCGCCAGCAGCCAAGATTTGACTTACGAGCAGTACTTC.

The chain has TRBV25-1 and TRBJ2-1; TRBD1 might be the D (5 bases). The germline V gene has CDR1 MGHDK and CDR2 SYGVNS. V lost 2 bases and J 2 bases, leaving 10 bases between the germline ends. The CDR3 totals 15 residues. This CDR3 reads CASSEQGIPYNEQFF. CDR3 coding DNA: TGTGCCAGCAGTGAACAGGGAATCCCCTACAATGAGCAGTTCTTC.

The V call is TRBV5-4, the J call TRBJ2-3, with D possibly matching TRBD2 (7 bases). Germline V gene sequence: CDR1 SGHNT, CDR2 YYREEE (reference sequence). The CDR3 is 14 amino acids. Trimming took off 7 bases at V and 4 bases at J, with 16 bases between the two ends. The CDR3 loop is CASGLGGDPDTQYF. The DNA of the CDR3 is TGTGCCAGCGGGCTAGGGGGGGACCCAGATACGCAGTATTTT.

CDR3 in DNA: TGCAGCGTCCCCCTCCTAGCGGGGGGCGCCGTGGCCCAGTACTTC. Protein product: CSVPLLAGGAVAQYF. V gene TRBV29-1 combines with J gene TRBJ2-5; TRBD2 matches 11 bases. Losses at the gene ends were 6 bases for V and 9 bases for J; bases not matched to a gene: 15. The CDR3 has 15 residues. Germline-derived CDR1 and CDR2 are SQVTM and ANQGSEA.

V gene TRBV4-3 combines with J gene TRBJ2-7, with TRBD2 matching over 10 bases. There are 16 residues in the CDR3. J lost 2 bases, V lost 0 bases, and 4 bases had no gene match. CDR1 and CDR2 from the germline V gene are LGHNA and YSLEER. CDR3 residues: CASSQEGLAPTYEQYF. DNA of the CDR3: TGCGCCAGCAGCCAAGAGGGACTAGCGCCGACCTACGAGCAGTACTTC.

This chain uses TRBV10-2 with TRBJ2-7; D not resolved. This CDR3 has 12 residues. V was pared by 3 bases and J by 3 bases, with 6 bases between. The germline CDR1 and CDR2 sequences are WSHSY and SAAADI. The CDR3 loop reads CASSDSRYEQYF. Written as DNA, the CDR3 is TGCGCCAGCAGTGACAGTCGCTACGAGCAGTACTTC.

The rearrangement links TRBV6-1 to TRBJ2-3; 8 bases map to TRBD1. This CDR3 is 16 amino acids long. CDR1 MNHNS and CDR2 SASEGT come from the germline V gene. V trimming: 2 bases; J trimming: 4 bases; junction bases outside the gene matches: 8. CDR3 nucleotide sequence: TGTGCCAGCAGTGAATCACAGGGGGTTTTCGCAGATACGCAGTATTTT. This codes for CASSESQGVFADTQYF.

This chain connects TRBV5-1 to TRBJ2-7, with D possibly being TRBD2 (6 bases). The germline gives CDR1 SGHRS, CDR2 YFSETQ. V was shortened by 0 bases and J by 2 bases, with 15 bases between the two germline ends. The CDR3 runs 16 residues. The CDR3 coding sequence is TGCGCCAGCAGCTTGGAGGGCGGGATGGTTCCCTACGAGCAGTACTTC. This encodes CASSLEGGMVPYEQYF. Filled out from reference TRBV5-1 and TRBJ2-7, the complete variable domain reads KAGVTQTPRYLIKTRGQQVTLSCSPISGHRSVSWYQQTPGQGLQFLFEYFSETQRNKGNFPGRFSGRQFSNSRSEMNVSTLELGDSALYLCASSLEGGMVPYEQYFGPGTRLTVT.

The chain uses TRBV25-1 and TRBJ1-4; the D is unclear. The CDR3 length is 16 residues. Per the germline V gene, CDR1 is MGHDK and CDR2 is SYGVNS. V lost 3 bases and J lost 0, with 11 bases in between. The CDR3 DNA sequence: TGTGCCAGCAGTGATCTTGGAGAAGCAACTAATGAAAAACTGTTTTTT. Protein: CASSDLGEATNEKLFF. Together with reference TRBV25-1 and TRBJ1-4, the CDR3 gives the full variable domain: EADIYQTPRYLVIGTGKKITLECSQTMGHDKMYWYQQDPGMELHLIHYSYGVNSTEKGDLSSESTVSRIRTEHFPLTLESARPSHTSQYLCASSDLGEATNEKLFFGSGTQLSVL.